The 21 T cell receptor beta chains below come from one sample, sequenced in a study of blood T cell repertoires in COVID-19. Assay: immunoSEQ multiplex PCR; the TCRdb copy retains only in-frame clones and omits some. The data hold 60,000 to 85,000 clones, with 89% observed a single time. The specimen sequenced was peripheral blood. These receptors originate from a woman between 50 and 59 years old with active COVID-19.

The chain recombines TRBV4-1 with TRBJ1-1; 10 nucleotides agree with TRBD1. After removal of 4 bases from V and 4 bases from J, the junction contained 3 bases not matched to a gene. This CDR3 spans 14 amino acids. Germline V CDR1 and CDR2: MGHRA, YSYEKL. DNA for the CDR3: TGCGCCAGCAGCCCGGGACAGGGGCCCACTGAAGCTTTCTTT. The encoded protein is CASSPGQGPTEAFF.

The chain employs TRBV29-1 and TRBJ1-1; 7 bases map to TRBD1. Germline CDR1 and CDR2: SQVTM and ANQGSEA. The CDR3 has 11 residues. The CDR3: CTGQLNTEAFF. As DNA, the CDR3 is TGCACGGGACAGCTGAACACTGAAGCTTTCTTT.

The chain employs TRBV27 and TRBJ2-5; 7 bases match TRBD1. This CDR3 contains 14 residues. CDR1 and CDR2 (germline): MNHEY, SMNVEV (reference sequence). The V gene end was trimmed by 3 bases and the J gene end by 2 bases; junction bases not matched to a gene: 3. CDR3 sequence: CASSFLGQQETQYF. CDR3 coding DNA: TGTGCCAGCAGTTTCCTGGGACAGCAAGAGACCCAGTACTTC.

The rearrangement uses TRBV30 and TRBJ1-2; D unclear. V shed 4 bases and J shed 8 bases, with 14 bases lying between them. Germline values: CDR1 GTSNPN, CDR2 SVGIG (reference sequence). CDR3 length: 12 amino acids. CDR3 residues: CAWIGTGGGYTF. Here the CDR3 DNA reads TGTGCCTGGATAGGAACCGGCGGGGGCTACACCTTC.

This clone qualifies as medium-sized (0.01 to 0.1%). V gene TRBV30 combines with J gene TRBJ1-2; D not resolved. The CDR3 extends over 12 amino acids. V gave up 4 bases and J gave up 8 bases, with 14 bases separating them. Germline CDR1 and CDR2: GTSNPN and SVGIG (reference sequence). CDR3 residues: CAWNLGVDGYTF. The CDR3 DNA is TGTGCCTGGAACCTCGGGGTGGACGGCTACACCTTC.

This clone was detected once. V gene TRBV7-9 combines with J gene TRBJ1-1; D call uncertain. The CDR3 is made up of 15 amino acids. Germline CDR1 and CDR2: SEHNR and FQNEAQ (reference sequence). Trimming left V 5 bases short and J 1 base short, with 14 bases between. This CDR3 reads CASSPQRVPNTEAFF. DNA of the CDR3: TGTGCCAGCAGCCCGCAAAGAGTACCGAACACTGAAGCTTTCTTT.

The chain joins TRBV11-1 to TRBJ2-5; TRBD1 matches 7 bases. CDR1 and CDR2 from the germline V gene are SGHAT and FQDESV (reference sequence). Losses at the gene ends were 1 base for V and 1 base for J; bases not matched to a gene: 3. This CDR3 contains 15 residues. The chain's CDR3 is CASSLDAGGQETQYF. CDR3 DNA: TGTGCCAGCAGCTTAGACGCAGGGGGCCAAGAGACCCAGTACTTC.

This clone has just one count. The chain links TRBV21-1 to TRBJ2-7; TRBD2 is taken as the D call from the table, unchecked against the DNA. TRBV21-1 is a documented pseudogene. The CDR3 has 15 amino acids. CDR3 sequence (DNA): TGTGCCAGCAGCAAAAAGGGACCTGCGGGGCTGGAGCAGTACTTC. It specifies CASSKKGPAGLEQYF.

The chain joins TRBV5-5 to TRBJ2-2; 7 bases are a match to TRBD1. Germline V gives CDR1 SGHKS, CDR2 YYEKEE (reference sequence). The CDR3 totals 15 residues. With V trimmed by 2 bases and J by 5 bases, 6 bases remained unmatched. The CDR3 loop is CASSFRQGRTGELFF. The CDR3 nucleotides read TGTGCCAGCAGCTTTAGACAGGGTCGAACCGGGGAGCTGTTTTTT.

The chain joins TRBV11-2 to TRBJ2-1; tentatively, D is TRBD2 (6 bases). Deletions cut 1 base from V and 12 bases from J, with 22 bases between. The CDR3 has 16 amino acids. Germline lookup yields CDR1 SGHAT and CDR2 FQNNGV. In DNA, the CDR3 is TGTGCCAGCAGCTTAGTAGCGGTAGTGGGTCCCGGGCTGCAGTTCTTC. It specifies CASSLVAVVGPGLQFF.

The chain recombines TRBV19 with TRBJ1-5; 9 nucleotides align to TRBD1. CDR3 length: 15 amino acids. Germline V gives CDR1 LNHDA, CDR2 SQIVND (reference sequence). V lost 3 bases, J lost 7 bases, and 7 bases stayed unmatched. The chain's CDR3 is CASSIWTGEDQPQHF. CDR3 coding DNA: TGTGCCAGTAGTATCTGGACAGGGGAAGACCAGCCCCAGCATTTT. Combining the CDR3 with reference TRBV19 and TRBJ1-5 gives the whole variable domain DGGITQSPKYLFRKEGQNVTLSCEQNLNHDAMYWYRQDPGQGLRLIYYSQIVNDFQKGDIAEGYSVSREKKESFPLTVTSAQKNPTAFYLCASSIWTGEDQPQHFGDGTRLSIL.

The genes are TRBV3-1 (or the pseudogene TRBV3-2) and TRBJ1-5; D might be TRBD1 (6 bases). The V gene's germline CDR1 is LGHDT and CDR2 YNNKEL (reference sequence). This CDR3 is built from 14 residues. The V and J ends lost 1 base and 7 bases respectively, with 11 bases between them. The CDR3 reads CASSQGTGKQPQHF. The CDR3 coding sequence is TGTGCCAGCAGCCAAGGCACAGGGAAACAGCCCCAGCATTTT.

Only one count was recorded for this clone. The junction departs from germline at one end; a sequencing error may be responsible. J is TRBJ2-1 and V is TRBV7-7; TRBD2 might be the D (6 bases). In germline, CDR1 is SSHAT, CDR2 FNYEAQ (reference sequence). The CDR3 has 13 amino acids. DNA for the CDR3: TGTGCTAGCAGCTTACCGGGAGTCAATGAGCAGTTCTTC. This encodes CASSLPGVNEQFF.

The chain combines TRBV6-6 with TRBJ1-6, with TRBD1 matching 7 bases. Germline CDR1 reads MNHNY; CDR2 reads SVGAGI (reference sequence). The CDR3 spans 15 residues. V was clipped by 2 bases and J by 6 bases; unmatched bases: 4. The CDR3: CASSYEGGPNSPLHF. In DNA form, the CDR3 reads TGTGCCAGCAGTTACGAAGGGGGCCCTAATTCACCCCTCCACTTT.

This chain uses TRBV3-1 (or the pseudogene TRBV3-2) with TRBJ2-3; D might be TRBD2 (5 bases). V was cut by 3 bases and J by 8 bases, with 18 bases left in between. The CDR3 consists of 15 residues. Germline V lookup: CDR1 LGHDT, CDR2 YNNKEL (reference sequence). The CDR3, as DNA: TGTGCCAGCAGCCAGGGAGAGATCCTAAAAATTACGCAGTATTTT. Encoded protein: CASSQGEILKITQYF.

The chain joins TRBV5-1 to TRBJ1-1; 7 bases are a match to TRBD1. The CDR3 consists of 17 residues. Germline assignment: CDR1 SGHRS and CDR2 YFSETQ. With V trimmed by 4 bases and J by 0 bases, 12 bases remained unmatched. CDR3 loop: CASSVNRGYGMNTEAFF. The CDR3 nucleotides read TGCGCCAGCAGCGTTAACAGGGGATACGGTATGAACACTGAAGCTTTCTTT.

The CDR3 nucleotides are TGTGCCAGCAGCGTAGCTAGCTACAATGAGCAGTTCTTC. Protein: CASSVASYNEQFF. This rearrangement joins TRBV9 to TRBJ2-1; D remains unclear. This CDR3 comprises 13 residues. V was shortened by 0 bases and J by 3 bases, with 4 bases between the two germline ends. Germline values: CDR1 SGDLS, CDR2 YYNGEE.

The chain recombines TRBV19 with TRBJ1-1; 9 positions agree with TRBD1. Germline assignment: CDR1 LNHDA and CDR2 SQIVND (reference sequence). The CDR3 has 13 amino acids. V shed 5 bases and J 5 bases; nucleotides not matched to a gene: 3. The CDR3 bases are TGTGCCAGTAGTGGACAGGGGCGAACTGAAGCTTTCTTT. Translating gives CASSGQGRTEAFF.

This clone was seen a few times. The V and J genes are TRBV28 and TRBJ2-7, with a tentative D call TRBD1 (8 bases). V lost 6 bases to trimming and J lost 0 bases, with 21 bases between them. The CDR3 is 17 residues long. From germline, CDR1 is MDHEN and CDR2 SYDVKM. The CDR3 region has the DNA TGTGCCAGCAGATCAACCTCGACAGGGGAGGGCTCCTACGAGCAGTACTTC. This codes for CASRSTSTGEGSYEQYF.

The V call is TRBV3-1 (or the pseudogene TRBV3-2), the J call TRBJ2-1; weak D call: TRBD1 (5 bases). The CDR3 is 18 amino acids. Trimming shortened V by 6 bases and J by 1 base, and 22 bases separated the two germline ends. The germline CDR1 and CDR2 sequences are LGHDT and YNNKEL (reference sequence). The CDR3 DNA reads as TGTGCCAGCAGTCCTCCTAATTACAGGTGGGCGTCCTACAATGAGCAGTTCTTC. This codes for CASSPPNYRWASYNEQFF.

The rearrangement links TRBV4-1 to TRBJ2-1, with 9 bases lining up with TRBD2. V trimming: 8 bases; J trimming: 6 bases; junction bases outside the gene matches: 11. The CDR3 runs 15 residues. Per the germline V gene, CDR1 is MGHRA and CDR2 is YSYEKL. CDR3 region: CASLGVAGVPNEQFF. In nucleotides, the CDR3 is TGCGCCAGCTTGGGGGTAGCGGGAGTACCCAATGAGCAGTTCTTC.